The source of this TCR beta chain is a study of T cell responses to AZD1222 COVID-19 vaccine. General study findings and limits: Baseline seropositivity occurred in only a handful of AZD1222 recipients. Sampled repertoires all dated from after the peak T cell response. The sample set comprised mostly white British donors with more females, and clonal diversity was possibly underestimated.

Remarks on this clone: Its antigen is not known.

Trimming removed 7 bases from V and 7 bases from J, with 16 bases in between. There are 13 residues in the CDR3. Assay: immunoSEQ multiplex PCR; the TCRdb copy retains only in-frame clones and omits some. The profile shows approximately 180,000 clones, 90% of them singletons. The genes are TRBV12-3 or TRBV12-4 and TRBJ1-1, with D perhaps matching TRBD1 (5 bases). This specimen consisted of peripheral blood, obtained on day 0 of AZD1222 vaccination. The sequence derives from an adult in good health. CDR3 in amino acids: CASMTGLGREAFF. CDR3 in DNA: TGTGCCAGCATGACGGGTTTGGGACGTGAAGCTTTCTTT.